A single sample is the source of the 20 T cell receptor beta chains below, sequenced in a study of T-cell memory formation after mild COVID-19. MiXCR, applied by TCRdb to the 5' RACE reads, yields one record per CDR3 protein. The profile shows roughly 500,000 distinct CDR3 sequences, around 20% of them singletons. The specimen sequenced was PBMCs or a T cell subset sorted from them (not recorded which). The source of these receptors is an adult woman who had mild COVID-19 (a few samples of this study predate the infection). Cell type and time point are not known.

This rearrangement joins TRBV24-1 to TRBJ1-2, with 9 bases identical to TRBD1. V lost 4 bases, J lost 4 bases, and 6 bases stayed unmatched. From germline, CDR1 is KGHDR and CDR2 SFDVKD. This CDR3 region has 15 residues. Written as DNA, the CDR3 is TGTGCCACCAGTGACCCGGGACAGGGCATCTATGGCTACACCTTC. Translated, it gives CATSDPGQGIYGYTF.

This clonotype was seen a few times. CDR3 in amino acids: CASSAWTDSTDTQYF. DNA for the CDR3: TGTGCCAGCAGTGCATGGACTGATAGCACAGATACGCAGTATTTT. This chain connects TRBV12-3 or TRBV12-4 to TRBJ2-3, with D maybe TRBD2 (5 bases). This CDR3 comprises 15 residues. V shed 5 bases and J shed 0 bases, with 12 bases lying between them.

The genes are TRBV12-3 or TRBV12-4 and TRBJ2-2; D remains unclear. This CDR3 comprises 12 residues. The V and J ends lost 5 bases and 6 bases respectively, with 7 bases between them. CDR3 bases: TGTGCCAGCAGTATAATCGCCGGGGAGCTGTTTTTT. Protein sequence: CASSIIAGELFF.

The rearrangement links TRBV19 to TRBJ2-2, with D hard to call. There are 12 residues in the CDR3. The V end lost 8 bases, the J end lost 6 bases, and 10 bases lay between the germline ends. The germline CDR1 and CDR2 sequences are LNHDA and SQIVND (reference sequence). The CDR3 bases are TGTGCCAGTCGACGTGGCGCCGGGGAGCTGTTTTTT. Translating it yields CASRRGAGELFF.

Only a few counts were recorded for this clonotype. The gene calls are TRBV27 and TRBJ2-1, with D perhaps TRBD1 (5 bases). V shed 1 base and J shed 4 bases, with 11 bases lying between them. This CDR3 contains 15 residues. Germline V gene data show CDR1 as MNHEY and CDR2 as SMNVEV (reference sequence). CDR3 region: CASSLYQGIYNEQFF. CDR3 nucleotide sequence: TGTGCCAGCAGTTTATACCAGGGTATTTACAATGAGCAGTTCTTC.

This CDR3 reads CASSQEQGYQPQHF. The CDR3 DNA is TGCGCCAGCAGCCAAGAACAGGGGTATCAGCCCCAGCATTTT. This chain joins TRBV4-1 and TRBJ1-5, with 7 positions matching TRBD1. Germline V lookup: CDR1 MGHRA, CDR2 YSYEKL. Germline trimming cut 0 bases from V and 5 bases from J; bases unmatched to any gene: 1. CDR3 length: 14 residues.

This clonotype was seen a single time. CDR3 protein: CASQIWDEKLFF. The CDR3 nucleotides are TGTGCCAGCCAAATTTGGGATGAAAAACTGTTTTTT. The chain recombines TRBV7-4 with TRBJ1-4; D call uncertain. Germline CDR1 SGHVT, CDR2 SQSDAQ. Trimming left V 8 bases short and J 6 bases short, with 10 bases between. The CDR3 is 12 amino acids.

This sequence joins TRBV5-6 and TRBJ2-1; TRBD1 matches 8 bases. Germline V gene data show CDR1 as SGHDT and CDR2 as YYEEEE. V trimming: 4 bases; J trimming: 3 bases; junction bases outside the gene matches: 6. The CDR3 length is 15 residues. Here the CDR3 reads CASSLDREYYNEQFF. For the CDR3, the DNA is TGTGCCAGCAGCCTGGACAGGGAATACTACAATGAGCAGTTCTTC.

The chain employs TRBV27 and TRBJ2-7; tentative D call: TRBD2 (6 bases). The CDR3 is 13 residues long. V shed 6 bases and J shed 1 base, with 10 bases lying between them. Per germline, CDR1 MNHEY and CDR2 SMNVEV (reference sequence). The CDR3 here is CASRFGSSYEQYF. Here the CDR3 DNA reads TGTGCCAGCAGATTCGGGAGTTCCTACGAGCAGTACTTC.

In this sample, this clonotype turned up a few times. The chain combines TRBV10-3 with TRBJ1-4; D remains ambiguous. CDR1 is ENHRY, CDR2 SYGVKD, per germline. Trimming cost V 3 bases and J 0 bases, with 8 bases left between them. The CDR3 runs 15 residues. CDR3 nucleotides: TGTGCCATCAGTGAAGGATCTGCAACTAATGAAAAACTGTTTTTT. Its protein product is CAISEGSATNEKLFF.

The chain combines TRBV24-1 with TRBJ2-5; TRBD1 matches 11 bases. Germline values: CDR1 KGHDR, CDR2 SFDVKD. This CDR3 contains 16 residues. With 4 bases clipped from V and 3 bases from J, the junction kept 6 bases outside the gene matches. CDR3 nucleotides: TGTGCCACCAGTGAGGGGACAGGGGGAGTGGAAGAGACCCAGTACTTC. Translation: CATSEGTGGVEETQYF.

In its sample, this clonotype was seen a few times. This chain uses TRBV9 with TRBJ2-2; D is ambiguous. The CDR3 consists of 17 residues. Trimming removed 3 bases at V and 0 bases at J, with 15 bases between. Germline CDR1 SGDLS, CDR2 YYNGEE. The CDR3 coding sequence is TGTGCCAGCAGCGCACCCAGACGGACCCCGAACACCGGGGAGCTGTTTTTT. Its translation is CASSAPRRTPNTGELFF. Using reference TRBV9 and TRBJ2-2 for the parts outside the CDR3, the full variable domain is DSGVTQTPKHLITATGQRVTLRCSPRSGDLSVYWYQQSLDQGLQFLIQYYNGEERAKGNILERFSAQQFPDLHSELNLSSLELGDSALYFCASSAPRRTPNTGELFFGEGSRLTVL.

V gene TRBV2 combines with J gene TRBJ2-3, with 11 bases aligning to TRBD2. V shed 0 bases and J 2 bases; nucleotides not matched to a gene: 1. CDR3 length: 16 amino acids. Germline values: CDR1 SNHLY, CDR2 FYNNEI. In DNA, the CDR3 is TGTGCCAGCAGTGAAGCGACTAGCGGGGACACAGATACGCAGTATTTT. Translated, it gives CASSEATSGDTDTQYF.

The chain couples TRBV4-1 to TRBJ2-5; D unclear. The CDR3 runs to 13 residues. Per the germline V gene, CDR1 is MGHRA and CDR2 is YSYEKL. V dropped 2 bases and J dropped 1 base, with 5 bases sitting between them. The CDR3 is CASSQRVQETQYF. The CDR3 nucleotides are TGCGCCAGCAGCCAAAGGGTCCAAGAGACCCAGTACTTC.

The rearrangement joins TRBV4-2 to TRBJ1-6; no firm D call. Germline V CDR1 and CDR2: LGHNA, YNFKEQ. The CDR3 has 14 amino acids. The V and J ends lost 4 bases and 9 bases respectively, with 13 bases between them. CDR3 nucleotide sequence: TGTGCCAGCAGCCCCCATACCGACGGTTCACCCCTCCACTTT. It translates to CASSPHTDGSPLHF.

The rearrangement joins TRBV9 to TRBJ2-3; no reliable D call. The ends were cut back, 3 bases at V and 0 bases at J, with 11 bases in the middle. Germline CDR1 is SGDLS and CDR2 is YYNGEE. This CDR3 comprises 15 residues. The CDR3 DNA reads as TGTGCCAGCAGCGCGGTGGGCTCTAGCACAGATACGCAGTATTTT. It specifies CASSAVGSSTDTQYF.

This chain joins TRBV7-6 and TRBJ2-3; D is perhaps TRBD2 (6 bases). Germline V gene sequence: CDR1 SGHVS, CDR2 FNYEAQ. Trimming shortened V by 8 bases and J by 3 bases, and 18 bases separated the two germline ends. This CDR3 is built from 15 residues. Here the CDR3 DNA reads TGTGCCAGCGGACCCCTTTCGGGGAGGACAGATACGCAGTATTTT. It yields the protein CASGPLSGRTDTQYF.

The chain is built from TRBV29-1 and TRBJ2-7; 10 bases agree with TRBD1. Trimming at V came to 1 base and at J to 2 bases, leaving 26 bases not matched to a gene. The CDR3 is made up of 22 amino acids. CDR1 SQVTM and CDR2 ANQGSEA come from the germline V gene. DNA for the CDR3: TGCAGCGTTGAAGGCCCTGTAGGTAGAGGGGGAGTTCCCGGGACAGGGGCCTACGAGCAGTACTTC. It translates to CSVEGPVGRGGVPGTGAYEQYF.

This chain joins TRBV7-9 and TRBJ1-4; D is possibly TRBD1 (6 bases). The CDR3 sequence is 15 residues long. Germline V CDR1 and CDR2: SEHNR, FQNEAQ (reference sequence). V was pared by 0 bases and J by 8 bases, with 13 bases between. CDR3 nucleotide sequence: TGTGCCAGCAGCTTAGCCACAGGGTATGGCGAAAAACTGTTTTTT. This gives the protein CASSLATGYGEKLFF.

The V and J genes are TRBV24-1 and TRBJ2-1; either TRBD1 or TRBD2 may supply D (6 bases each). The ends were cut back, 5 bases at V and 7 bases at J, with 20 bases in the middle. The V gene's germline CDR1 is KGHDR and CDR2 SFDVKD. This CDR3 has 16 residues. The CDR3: CATSGTWGAGRNEQFF. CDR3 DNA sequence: TGTGCCACCAGTGGGACTTGGGGGGCGGGTAGGAATGAGCAGTTCTTC.